There are many counts of the clone carrying this T cell receptor beta chain. Its antigen is undetermined. The record originates from a study of T cells after yellow fever vaccination. Making TCR cDNA involved 5'RACE template switching, which added UMIs and a universal primer site. TCRdb recomputed calls from the 5' RACE reads with MiXCR, one row per CDR3 protein. The data contain approximately 250,000 distinct CDR3 sequences, roughly 6.8% of them singletons. Whole-study findings and limits: Within FACS-sorted repertoires, abundant clonotypes contaminating from the bulk population could be present. Faster peaking, at day 5 versus 15, marked a secondary response that was weaker.

The sequence was obtained from a man in his thirties or forties who received the YFV17D yellow fever vaccine. The starting material was CD4+ T cells sorted from PBMCs, obtained on the day of the yellow fever booster vaccination.

The CDR3 bases are TGTGCCAGCAGTTTGCGGCGGCTCACCGGGGAGCTGTTTTTT. Amino acid sequence: CASSLRRLTGELFF. The gene calls are TRBV12-3 or TRBV12-4 and TRBJ2-2, with D hard to call. V lost 3 bases and J lost 4, with 9 bases in between. The CDR3 is made up of 14 amino acids.